This paragraph reports one TCR beta chain. The CDR3 totals 13 residues. The V and J ends lost 5 bases and 4 bases, in that order; junction bases with no gene match: 5. The germline V gene has CDR1 MDHEN and CDR2 SYDVKM. The data originate from a study of blood T cell repertoires in COVID-19. In the study overall: COVID-19 samples, acute and convalescent, were from the United States, Italy and Spain. Nucleic acid was either cDNA or gDNA, and it came from T cells, B-cell-depleted T cells, or PBMCs.

In the original workflow: Cell counts per sample came from amplifying reference gene primers. Profiled with immunoSEQ multiplex PCR; TCRdb holds only in-frame clones, not every one. From that table come the V and J calls and clone size; the DNA was used to work out D and trimming. Counted here are some 460,000 clones, 75% to 90% occurring once; the ten biggest clones make up roughly 4.3%. Material: peripheral blood. The rearrangement uses TRBV28 and TRBJ2-7; 7 bases map to TRBD1. This TCR came from a woman aged 25 to 39 with acute or convalescent COVID-19. CDR3 sequence reads: CASSPWDRYEQYF. The CDR3 coding sequence is TGTGCCAGCAGTCCCTGGGACAGATACGAGCAGTACTTC.